The TCR beta chain under discussion was sequenced for a study of T cell changes during pregnancy in multiple sclerosis. In its sample, this clone was seen once. Here immunoSEQ multiplex PCR was the method, and the copy in TCRdb shows in-frame clones only, minus some. The sample contains under 90,000 clones, 85% to 95% of which appear only once. The receptor's source is a female donor in good health, enrolled as a control in a pregnancy study. Material: peripheral blood, obtained in the second trimester of pregnancy.

CDR3 residues: CATAGRKDSSETQYF. In DNA form, the CDR3 reads TGTGCCACCGCGGGACGTAAAGATTCGTCGGAGACCCAGTACTTC. This sequence joins TRBV2 and TRBJ2-5; tentatively, D is TRBD2 (6 bases). Trimming pared 10 bases from V and 5 bases from J, leaving 23 bases between. This CDR3 region has 15 residues. Germline V gives CDR1 SNHLY, CDR2 FYNNEI.